These T cell receptor beta chains were read from a single sample in a study of T cells after somatic rescue of genetic block. TCRdb's table, derived via immunoSEQ multiplex PCR, lists solely in-frame clones and lacks some. The sample carries around 100,000 clones, 80% to 95% recorded once. Sequencing was carried out using peripheral blood mononuclear cells (PBMCs). These receptors originate from a woman between 18 and 29 years old. CDR3s include the opening cysteine and the closing phenylalanine or tryptophan. The D gene is left open where the match is weak. Clone size is shown for a subset of rows, as once, few, many or a class of expanded clone.

NA | TRBJ2-7 | TRBV28 | NA | TGTGCCAGCAGACGGACGTCCTACGAGCAGTACTTC | CASRRTSYEQYF
NA | TRBJ1-4 | TRBV30 | NA | TGTGCCTGGAGTGTAAAGGGATTGGATGAAAAACTGTTTTTT | CAWSVKGLDEKLFF
NA | TRBJ2-5 | TRBV6-1 | NA | TGTGCCAGCACTCCCCGCAGGTACCAAGAGACCCAGTACTTC | CASTPRRYQETQYF
NA | TRBJ1-1 | TRBV10-3 | TRBD1 | TGTGCCATCGGCGCAGGGGGCGATGGGACTGAAGCTTTCTTT | CAIGAGGDGTEAFF
NA | TRBJ1-1 | TRBV2 | NA | TGTGCCAGCAGCGAGGGGGAGGATTGGGGAACTGAAGCTTTCTTT | CASSEGEDWGTEAFF
NA | TRBJ2-2 | TRBV7-9 | NA | TGTGCCAGCAGCTTGAGGGGCAGCCAAACCACCGGGGAGCTGTTTTTT | CASSLRGSQTTGELFF
few | TRBJ1-1 | TRBV19 | NA | TGTGCCAGTAGTCCACAGGGTCGGGATACTGAAGCTTTCTTT | CASSPQGRDTEAFF
NA | TRBJ2-7 | TRBV6-5 | TRBD1 | TGTGCCAGCAGTTACAGGGGGCGAGGTCTCGAGCAGTACTTC | CASSYRGRGLEQYF
NA | TRBJ1-4 | TRBV29-1 | NA | TGCAGCGTTGTTGCCAGACTCGATGAAAAACTGTTTTTT | CSVVARLDEKLFF
few | TRBJ1-6 | TRBV9 | NA | TGTGCCAGCAGCGTAAGCGCGGTCCGGGTGGCACCCCTCCACTTT | CASSVSAVRVAPLHF
NA | TRBJ2-2 | TRBV6-1 | TRBD2 | TGTGCCAGCAGTAAAGGTAGCGGGGTAGTGAACACCGGGGAGCTGTTTTTT | CASSKGSGVVNTGELFF
NA | TRBJ2-3 | TRBV2 | NA | TGTGCCAGCAGCCCACACCCGCCCGATACGCAGTATTTT | CASSPHPPDTQYF
NA | TRBJ2-3 | TRBV6-5 | NA | TGTGCCAGCAGTTACCAAGTAAGGGGGACGCAGTATTTT | CASSYQVRGTQYF
NA | TRBJ2-2 | TRBV4-3 | TRBD2 | TGCGCCAGCAGCCTCGGGACTAGCGGAAACACCGGGGAGCTGTTTTTT | CASSLGTSGNTGELFF
NA | TRBJ1-2 | TRBV5-4 | TRBD1 | TGTGCCAGCAGCTTACCCCAGACCGACAGGGATGGCTACACCTTC | CASSLPQTDRDGYTF
NA | TRBJ1-1 | TRBV13 | NA | TGTGCCAGCAGCTTAGGAGGATTGGTCGGCACTGAAGCTTTCTTT | CASSLGGLVGTEAFF
NA | TRBJ2-2 | TRBV9 | NA | TGTGCCAGCAGCGTACTCAGCACCGGGGAGCTGTTTTTT | CASSVLSTGELFF
NA | TRBJ1-4 | TRBV4-2 | NA | TGTGCCAGCAGCCAACAGGAGGAGCGAATCGAAAAACTGTTTTTT | CASSQQEERIEKLFF